A selection of T cell receptor beta chains follows, all from one sample in a study of memory CD4+ T cells and cytomegalovirus serostatus. Only in-frame clones appear in the TCRdb table, and some are missing; sequencing was by immunoSEQ multiplex PCR. The repertoire includes 50,000 to 65,000 clones, roughly 78% of them detected once, and around 0.83% sits in the top ten. Source material: memory CD4+ T cells from blood. The receptor source for this set is an adult in good health and CMV-seronegative. Both conserved end residues are part of each CDR3. The order of the fields is J gene, D gene, clone size, V gene, CDR3 protein, CDR3 DNA. D genes are given only for firm matches. Size tells how often a clone was seen (once, few, many) or the class of an expanded clone, and some rows leave it out.

>TRBJ2-3|TRBD2|-|TRBV9
CASSVVGGGGTDTQYF
TGTGCCAGCAGCGTAGTTGGGGGGGGAGGCACAGATACGCAGTATTTT
>TRBJ1-1|-|once|TRBV5-1
CASSYSDVNTEAFF
TGCGCCAGCAGCTACTCGGACGTGAACACTGAAGCTTTCTTT
>TRBJ1-1|-|few|TRBV5-1
CASSLQANTEAFF
TGCGCCAGCAGCTTACAGGCCAACACTGAAGCTTTCTTT
>TRBJ1-2|-|few|TRBV5-4
CASSLDRLYRYTF
TGTGCCAGCAGCTTGGACAGGTTGTATCGCTACACCTTC
>TRBJ1-1|-|few|TRBV19
CASSIVEGSAFF
TGTGCCAGTAGTATAGTTGAGGGATCGGCTTTCTTT
>TRBJ1-4|-|-|TRBV10-3
CAISEGFNEKLFF
TGTGCCATCAGTGAGGGGTTTAATGAAAAACTGTTTTTT
>TRBJ1-5|-|-|TRBV6-4
CASSGEHNQPQHF
TGTGCCAGCAGTGGAGAACACAATCAGCCCCAGCATTTT
>TRBJ2-1|-|-|TRBV15
CATSSPKQKQFF
TGTGCCACCAGCAGCCCCAAGCAGAAGCAGTTCTTC
>TRBJ2-3|TRBD2|-|TRBV20-1
CSTSVGDTQYF
TGCAGTACTAGCGTGGGCGATACGCAGTATTTT
>TRBJ2-1|TRBD2|-|TRBV7-6
CASSFSSGGAYEQFF
TGTGCCAGCAGCTTCAGTAGCGGGGGGGCATATGAGCAGTTCTTC
>TRBJ1-2|TRBD1|-|TRBV9
CASSSAGTANYGYTF
TGTGCCAGCAGCTCCGCCGGGACAGCTAACTATGGCTACACCTTC
>TRBJ1-1|-|-|TRBV7-9
CASSPRGGDTEAFF
TGTGCCAGCAGCCCGCGTGGGGGGGACACTGAAGCTTTCTTT
>TRBJ2-5|-|-|TRBV5-8
CASSPSNGPPTGTQYF
TGTGCCAGCAGCCCATCGAACGGGCCACCGACGGGGACCCAGTACTTC
>TRBJ1-4|TRBD1|-|TRBV29-1
CSVGMGTGGEKLFF
TGCAGCGTTGGAATGGGGACAGGGGGAGAAAAACTGTTTTTT
>TRBJ1-1|-|-|TRBV20-1
CSASILAEAFF
TGCAGTGCTAGCATTCTGGCTGAAGCTTTCTTT
>TRBJ1-5|-|-|TRBV18
CASSSRDINQPQHF
TGTGCCAGCTCAAGCCGGGACATTAATCAGCCCCAGCATTTT
>TRBJ1-4|-|-|TRBV6-5
CASSYSGTTNEKLFF
TGTGCCAGCAGTTATTCCGGGACAACTAATGAAAAACTGTTTTTT
>TRBJ1-2|-|once|TRBV6-1
CASSENERGSLPPF
TGTGCCAGCAGTGAAAACGAGAGGGGATCCCTTCCTCCTTTC
>TRBJ2-7|TRBD1|-|TRBV9
CASSVSGTAYEQYF
TGTGCCAGCAGCGTTTCCGGGACAGCTTACGAGCAGTACTTC
>TRBJ2-7|-|-|TRBV19
CASKKATGYSYEQYF
TGTGCCAGTAAAAAGGCAACAGGGTATTCCTACGAGCAGTACTTC
>TRBJ2-1|-|-|TRBV6-5
CASSSGSSYNEQFF
TGTGCCAGCAGTTCAGGGAGCTCCTACAATGAGCAGTTCTTC
>TRBJ1-6|-|-|TRBV9
CASSPAPRAQNSPLHF
TGTGCCAGCAGTCCAGCACCCCGGGCCCAAAATTCACCCCTCCACTTT
>TRBJ1-1|-|-|TRBV6-5
CASSYSFGHEAFF
TGTGCCAGCAGTTATTCGTTCGGACATGAAGCTTTCTTT
>TRBJ2-5|TRBD2|-|TRBV11-2
CASSSLLAGGQETQYF
TGTGCCAGCAGCTCATTACTAGCGGGGGGGCAAGAGACCCAGTACTTC
>TRBJ2-3|-|-|TRBV6-5
CASSVASKSDTQYF
TGTGCCAGCAGTGTCGCTAGCAAGTCAGATACGCAGTATTTT
>TRBJ2-1|TRBD1|-|TRBV2
CASSVWDRGSDEQFF
TGTGCCAGCAGTGTGTGGGACAGGGGGAGCGATGAGCAGTTCTTC
>TRBJ2-7|-|-|TRBV7-4
CASSSRQGGIYEQYF
TGTGCCAGCAGCTCCAGACAGGGAGGGATCTACGAGCAGTACTTC
>TRBJ1-5|-|-|TRBV7-9
CASSLNGPEPQHF
TGTGCCAGCAGCTTAAACGGCCCGGAGCCCCAGCATTTT
>TRBJ2-3|-|few|TRBV11-3
CASSSGAGATGTDTQYF
TGTGCCAGCAGCTCCGGGGCGGGGGCAACTGGCACAGATACGCAGTATTTT
>TRBJ2-2|TRBD1|once|TRBV29-1
CSGGQGPGELFF
TGCAGCGGAGGACAGGGTCCCGGGGAGCTGTTTTTT
>TRBJ1-5|-|-|TRBV28
CASSSRDHNQPQHF
TGTGCCAGCAGCTCCCGGGACCACAATCAGCCCCAGCATTTT
>TRBJ2-5|-|-|TRBV18
CASSPPGGARETQYF
TGTGCCAGCTCACCGCCCGGGGGAGCCCGGGAGACCCAGTACTTC
>TRBJ1-1|TRBD1|-|TRBV2
CASSEWGQGGEAFF
TGTGCCAGCAGTGAATGGGGACAGGGGGGCGAAGCTTTCTTT
>TRBJ2-5|TRBD2|-|TRBV7-2
CASSLDTSGGGKTQYF
TGTGCCAGCAGCTTAGATACTAGCGGGGGGGGAAAGACCCAGTACTTC
>TRBJ2-7|-|-|TRBV7-2
CASSAQANIFYEQYF
TGTGCCAGCAGCGCACAGGCGAACATTTTCTACGAGCAGTACTTC
>TRBJ1-5|-|-|TRBV6-1
CASSEAPDGREQHF
TGTGCCAGCAGTGAAGCTCCCGACGGCAGAGAACAGCATTTT
>TRBJ1-3|-|-|TRBV6-5
CASSYSSLGAGNTIYF
TGTGCCAGCAGTTACTCGAGTTTAGGGGCGGGAAACACCATATATTTT
>TRBJ2-7|TRBD1|once|TRBV10-2
CASSDVDRASGQYF
TGCGCCAGCAGTGATGTGGACAGGGCCAGCGGGCAGTACTTC
>TRBJ1-2|-|-|TRBV9
CASSKGSYGYTF
TGTGCCAGCAGCAAGGGGAGCTATGGCTACACCTTC
>TRBJ2-1|-|-|TRBV2
CASSVGSTRFF
TGTGCCAGCAGTGTGGGTAGCACGAGGTTCTTC
>TRBJ1-2|TRBD1|-|TRBV6-4
CASRTNPGQGEGYTF
TGTGCCAGCAGGACTAACCCGGGACAGGGCGAAGGCTACACCTTC
>TRBJ1-5|-|-|TRBV19
CASRSLGGEGQPQHF
TGTGCCAGTAGATCCCTTGGGGGGGAGGGTCAGCCCCAGCATTTT
>TRBJ2-7|TRBD2|few|TRBV19
CASSAGLPTPTPYEQYF
TGTGCCAGTAGTGCGGGACTACCAACACCGACTCCCTACGAGCAGTACTTC
>TRBJ1-5|-|-|TRBV2
CASSEAFSNQPQHF
TGTGCCAGCAGTGAAGCCTTTAGCAATCAGCCCCAGCATTTT
>TRBJ1-1|-|few|TRBV9
CASKGPVNTEAFF
TGTGCCAGCAAAGGGCCTGTGAACACTGAAGCTTTCTTT
>TRBJ1-5|TRBD1|-|TRBV28
CASSSSGGRQPQHF
TGTGCCAGCAGTTCTTCAGGGGGCCGTCAGCCCCAGCATTTT
>TRBJ2-2|TRBD1|-|TRBV2
CASGDSLNTGELFF
TGTGCCAGCGGGGACAGTTTGAACACCGGGGAGCTGTTTTTT